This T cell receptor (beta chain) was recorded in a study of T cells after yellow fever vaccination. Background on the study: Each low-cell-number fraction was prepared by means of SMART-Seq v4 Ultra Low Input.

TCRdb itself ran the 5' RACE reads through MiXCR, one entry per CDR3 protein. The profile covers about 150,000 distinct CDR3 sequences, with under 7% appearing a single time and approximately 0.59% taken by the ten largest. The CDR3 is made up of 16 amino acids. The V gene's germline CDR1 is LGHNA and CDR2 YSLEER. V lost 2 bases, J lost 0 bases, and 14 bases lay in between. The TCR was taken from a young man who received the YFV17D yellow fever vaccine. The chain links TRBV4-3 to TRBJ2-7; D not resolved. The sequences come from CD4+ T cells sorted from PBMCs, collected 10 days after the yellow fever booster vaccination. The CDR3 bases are TGCGCCAGCAGCCAAATCGCACGGTCAGGCTCCTACGAGCAGTACTTC. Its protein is CASSQIARSGSYEQYF.